These 4 T cell receptor beta chains were sequenced from one sample in a study of T cells in Graves' hyperthyroidism and ophthalmopathy. TCR beta CDR3 region amplification was performed from RNA transcripts. The HTBI primer set served for first-round RT-PCR of the TCR CDR3. TCRdb re-analysed the multiplex PCR reads in MiXCR, keeping a single row per CDR3 protein. The sample contains roughly 700,000 distinct CDR3 sequences, about a third of which appear only once. Sequences were obtained from blood. Source of these receptors: a woman aged 40 to 50 with Graves' hyperthyroidism.

The gene calls are TRBV2 and TRBJ2-5; D not certain. Germline lookup yields CDR1 SNHLY and CDR2 FYNNEI. There are 15 residues in the CDR3. V was cut by 1 base and J by 2 bases, with 11 bases left in between. CDR3 in amino acids: CASSEVGFPQETQYF. CDR3 DNA sequence: TGTGCCAGCAGTGAAGTAGGGTTCCCGCAAGAGACCCAGTACTTC.

The chain combines TRBV7-2 with TRBJ1-5; no clear D gene. The CDR3 has 14 residues. The V and J ends lost 5 bases and 3 bases respectively, with 11 bases between them. Germline V CDR1 and CDR2: SGHTA, FQGNSA. The CDR3 spells CASSLLSDNQPQHF. CDR3 nucleotide sequence: TGTGCCAGCAGCCTCCTTTCGGACAATCAGCCCCAGCATTTT.

About this clonotype: This may come from a read error, since a much larger clone is one base off. This chain links TRBV7-9 with TRBJ2-7, with D tentatively TRBD2 (6 bases). This CDR3 is 15 amino acids long. With 5 bases removed from V and 6 bases from J, the gap between germline ends came to 20 bases. Germline assignment: CDR1 SEHNR and CDR2 FQNEAQ (reference sequence). CDR3 residues: CASSPTGVGMGEQYF. The CDR3 DNA follows: TGTGCCAGCAGCCCAACGGGGGTTGGAATGGGCGAGCAGTACTTC.

Only a few counts were recorded for this clonotype. Since a much larger clone is just one base distant, this may be a read error. CDR3 residues: CAIKDAFEAFF. In DNA form, the CDR3 reads TGTGCCATCAAAGACGCCTTTGAAGCTTTCTTT. This chain connects TRBV10-3 to TRBJ1-1; D is ambiguous. The V gene lost 7 bases and the J gene lost 7 bases, with 10 bases spanning the gap. Looked up from germline, CDR1 is ENHRY and CDR2 is SYGVKD. CDR3 length: 11 amino acids.